Included here is one TCR beta chain sequence, with context. In TCRdb, the 5' RACE reads were re-called with MiXCR into one record per CDR3 protein. Found here are a few hundred thousand distinct CDR3 sequences, around 18% of them singletons; the top ten hold 9.5% to 15%. The CDR3 is 15 amino acids. The germline V gene encodes CDR1 DFQATT and CDR2 SNEGSKA (reference sequence). V gave up 3 bases and J gave up 0 bases, with 15 bases separating them. These data are taken from a study of identical twins. The genes are TRBV20-1 and TRBJ2-7; D is ambiguous. The clonotype originates from a middle-aged man in good health. Sample: naive T cells sorted from blood. CDR3 amino acids: CSASARAGNSYEQYF. CDR3 nucleotide sequence: TGCAGTGCTAGTGCTCGGGCAGGAAACTCCTACGAGCAGTACTTC.